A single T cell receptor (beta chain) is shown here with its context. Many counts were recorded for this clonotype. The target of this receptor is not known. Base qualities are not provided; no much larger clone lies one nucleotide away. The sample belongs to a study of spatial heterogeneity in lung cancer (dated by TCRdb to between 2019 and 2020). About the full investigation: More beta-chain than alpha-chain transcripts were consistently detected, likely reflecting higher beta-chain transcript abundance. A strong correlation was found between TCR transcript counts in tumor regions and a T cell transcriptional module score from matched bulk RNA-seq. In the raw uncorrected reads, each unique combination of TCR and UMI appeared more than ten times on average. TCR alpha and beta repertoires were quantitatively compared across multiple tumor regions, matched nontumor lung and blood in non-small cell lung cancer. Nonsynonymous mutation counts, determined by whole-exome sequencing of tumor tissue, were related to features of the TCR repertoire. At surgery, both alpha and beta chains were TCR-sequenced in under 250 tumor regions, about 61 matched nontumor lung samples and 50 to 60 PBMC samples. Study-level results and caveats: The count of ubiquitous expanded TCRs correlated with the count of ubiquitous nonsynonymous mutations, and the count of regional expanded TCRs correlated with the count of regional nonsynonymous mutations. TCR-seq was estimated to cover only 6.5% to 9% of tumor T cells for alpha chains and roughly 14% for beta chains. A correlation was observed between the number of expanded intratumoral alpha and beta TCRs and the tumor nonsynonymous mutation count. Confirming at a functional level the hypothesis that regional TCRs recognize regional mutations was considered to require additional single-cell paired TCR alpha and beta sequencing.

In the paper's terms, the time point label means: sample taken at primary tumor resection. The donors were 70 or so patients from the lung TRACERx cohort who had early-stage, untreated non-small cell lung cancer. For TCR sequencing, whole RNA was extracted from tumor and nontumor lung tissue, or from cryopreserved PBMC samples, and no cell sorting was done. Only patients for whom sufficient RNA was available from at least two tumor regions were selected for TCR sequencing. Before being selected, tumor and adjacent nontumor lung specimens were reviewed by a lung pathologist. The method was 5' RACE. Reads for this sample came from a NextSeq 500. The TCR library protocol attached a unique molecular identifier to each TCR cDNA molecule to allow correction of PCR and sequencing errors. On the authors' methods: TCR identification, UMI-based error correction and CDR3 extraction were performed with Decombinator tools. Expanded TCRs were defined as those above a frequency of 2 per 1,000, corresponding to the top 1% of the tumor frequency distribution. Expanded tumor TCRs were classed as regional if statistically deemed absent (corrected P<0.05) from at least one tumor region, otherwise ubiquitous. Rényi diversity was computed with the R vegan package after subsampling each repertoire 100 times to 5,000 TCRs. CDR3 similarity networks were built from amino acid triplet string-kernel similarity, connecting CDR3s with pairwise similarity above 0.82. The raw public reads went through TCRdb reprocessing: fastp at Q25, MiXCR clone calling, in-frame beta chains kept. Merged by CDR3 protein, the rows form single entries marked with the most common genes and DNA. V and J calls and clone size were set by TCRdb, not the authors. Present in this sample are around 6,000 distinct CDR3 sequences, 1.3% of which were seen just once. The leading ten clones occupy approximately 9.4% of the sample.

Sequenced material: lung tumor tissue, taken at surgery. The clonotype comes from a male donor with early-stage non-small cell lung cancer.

The DNA sequence is as follows: TGTGCCAGCAGTCCCGGACAGGGGATGGAGACCCAGTACTTC. Its protein is CASSPGQGMETQYF. The chain is assembled from TRBV12-3 or TRBV12-4 and TRBJ2-5, and TRBD1 aligns with 9 junction nucleotides. The CDR3 sequence holds 14 residues, the cysteine and phenylalanine included. Only CDR3 DNA remains: 42 bases, in frame from the first base. At the junction V is shortened by 5 bases and J by 5 bases; bases outside the gene matches: 6.